This TCR beta chain stems from a study of coeliac disease. Regarding the study as a whole: In active celiac disease, intraepithelial and lamina propria TRB and TRG repertoires were less clonal than controls.

There are 15 residues in the CDR3. V was pared by 1 base and J by 4 bases, with 4 bases of the junction left unmatched. Germline V gives CDR1 LNHNV, CDR2 YYDKDF (reference sequence). On this clone: What it recognizes is unknown.

Assay used: immunoSEQ multiplex PCR; TCRdb lists only in-frame clones, some missing. Seen here are about 6,500 clones, about 62% observed once, and the top ten hold approximately 21%. The sequence derives from a man between 60 and 75 years old with celiac disease on a gluten-free diet. The V gene is TRBV15, the J gene TRBJ1-2; TRBD1 aligns across 9 bases. Sequences were obtained from lymphocytes from the gut lamina propria. The CDR3 coding sequence is TGTGCCACCAGCAGAGCTTGGGGACAGGGCTATGGCTACACCTTC. Translated, it gives CATSRAWGQGYGYTF.